The next 26 T cell receptor beta chains were all read from a single sample in a study of cytomegalovirus exposure and HLA in healthy donors. Vbeta (60) and Jbeta (13) primers were used in the PCR. Profiled with immunoSEQ multiplex PCR; TCRdb holds only in-frame clones, not every one. The table has about 140,000 clones, approximately 77% seen once. The specimen was PBMCs. These receptor sequences come from a woman between 45 and 65 years old in good health and CMV-seronegative.

This clone occurred a few times. At the DNA level, this CDR3 is encoded by other sequences in the same sample as well. The chain is built from TRBV2 and TRBJ1-1; D gene uncertain. V was shortened by 5 bases and J by 0 bases, with 7 bases between the two germline ends. Germline CDR1 is SNHLY and CDR2 is FYNNEI. The CDR3 covers 13 residues. The CDR3 loop reads CASSTGLNTEAFF. Here the CDR3 DNA reads TGTGCCAGCAGTACCGGTCTGAACACTGAAGCTTTCTTT.

This clone was seen a single time. The chain links TRBV2 to TRBJ1-4; D is perhaps TRBD1 (5 bases). CDR3 length: 15 residues. Deletions cut 10 bases from V and 0 bases from J, with 15 bases between. CDR1 SNHLY and CDR2 FYNNEI come from the germline V gene. The CDR3 spells CATKQEGTTNEKLFF. CDR3 nucleotide sequence: TGTGCCACGAAACAGGAAGGCACAACTAATGAAAAACTGTTTTTT.

The CDR3 region is CASNRGLSPLHF. CDR3 DNA: TGTGCCAGTAACAGGGGGCTTTCACCCCTCCACTTT. The rearrangement uses TRBV19 and TRBJ1-6; 9 bases agree with TRBD1. The CDR3 length is 12 residues. J gave up 9 bases and V 7 bases, and 1 base lay outside the gene matches. Per the germline V gene, CDR1 is LNHDA and CDR2 is SQIVND (reference sequence).

In regard to this clone: The junction departs from the called germline gene at one end, perhaps through a read error. V usage is TRBV5-1 and J usage is TRBJ1-1; 11 nucleotides agree with TRBD1. This CDR3 is 14 amino acids long. Germline CDR1 reads SGHRS; CDR2 reads YFSETQ. The CDR3 loop reads CVSSAGQGDTEAFF. The CDR3 nucleotides read TGCGTCAGCAGCGCGGGACAGGGGGACACTGAAGCTTTCTTT.

J is TRBJ2-1 and V is TRBV18; tentative D call: TRBD2 (6 bases). Germline V gene data show CDR1 as KGHSH and CDR2 as LQKENI. Trimming shortened V by 0 bases and J by 5 bases, and 20 bases separated the two germline ends. This CDR3 spans 18 amino acids. CDR3 amino acids: CASSPPFFEVAGNNEQFF. The CDR3 region has the DNA TGTGCCAGCTCACCACCGTTTTTCGAAGTCGCGGGGAACAATGAGCAGTTCTTC.

In DNA, the CDR3 is TGCGCCAGCAGCCCAATTCACTCCTACGAGCAGTACTTC. As protein: CASSPIHSYEQYF. V gene TRBV4-1 combines with J gene TRBJ2-7; no reliable D call. This CDR3 spans 13 amino acids. Germline V gene data show CDR1 as MGHRA and CDR2 as YSYEKL. V lost 4 bases and J lost 0, with 7 bases in between.

With respect to this clone: A read error may produce the germline difference seen at one junction end. The chain employs TRBV6-4 and TRBJ2-3; 7 nucleotides align to TRBD1. CDR1 is MRHNA and CDR2 is SNTAGT in the germline V gene. The CDR3 is made up of 8 amino acids. CDR3 nucleotide sequence: TGTGCTACTCCGGGACAGCTCTTC. Translating it yields CATPGQLF.

This chain links TRBV30 with TRBJ1-5, with D perhaps matching TRBD1 (5 bases). Germline-derived CDR1 and CDR2 are GTSNPN and SVGIG (reference sequence). V was shortened by 1 base and J by 3 bases, with 13 bases between the two germline ends. This CDR3 has 15 residues. This CDR3 is CAWSAFQGSNQPQHF. The CDR3 region has the DNA TGTGCCTGGAGTGCCTTTCAGGGTTCCAATCAGCCCCAGCATTTT.

CDR3 DNA sequence: TGTGCCAGCAGTGCCCCGGGGGAGACCCAGTACTTC. Residues: CASSAPGETQYF. The chain couples TRBV25-1 to TRBJ2-5, with D possibly matching TRBD2 (5 bases). Germline V lookup: CDR1 MGHDK, CDR2 SYGVNS. The CDR3 consists of 12 residues. Trimming stripped 4 bases from V and 5 bases from J, with 8 bases between.

The chain joins TRBV7-2 to TRBJ1-5, with 8 bases lining up with TRBD1. V lost 3 bases, J lost 3 bases, and 4 bases stayed unmatched. The CDR3 sequence is 15 residues long. Germline V CDR1 and CDR2: SGHTA, FQGNSA. In nucleotides, the CDR3 is TGTGCCAGCAGCTTGCAGACAGGGGCCAATCAGCCCCAGCATTTT. Translation gives CASSLQTGANQPQHF.

On this clone: The same CDR3 arises from other DNA sequences in this sample as well. This chain connects TRBV15 to TRBJ1-6; D is possibly TRBD1 (5 bases). This CDR3 contains 15 residues. Per germline, CDR1 LNHNV and CDR2 YYDKDF (reference sequence). Trimming cost V 0 bases and J 7 bases, with 10 bases left between them. As DNA, the CDR3 is TGTGCCACCAGCAGAGAGGGGGGTCGGAATTCACCCCTCCACTTT. Amino acid sequence: CATSREGGRNSPLHF. The full variable domain, with the rest looked up from reference TRBV15 and TRBJ1-6, is DAMVIQNPRYQVTQFGKPVTLSCSQTLNHNVMYWYQQKSSQAPKLLFHYYDKDFNNEADTPDNFQSRRPNTSFCFLDIRSPGLGDTAMYLCATSREGGRNSPLHFGNGTRLTVT.

The CDR3 nucleotides read TGTGCCAGTAGTATTCTCTACCGCGGGGGGACCTTCAACAATGAGCAGTTCTTC. As protein: CASSILYRGGTFNNEQFF. J is TRBJ2-1 and V is TRBV19; 8 positions agree with TRBD2. CDR3 length: 18 amino acids. Germline values: CDR1 LNHDA, CDR2 SQIVND (reference sequence). After removal of 3 bases from V and 5 bases from J, the junction contained 15 bases not matched to a gene.

This clone was picked up a small number of times. V is TRBV28 and J is TRBJ2-7, with 7 bases that match TRBD1. After removal of 4 bases from V and 7 bases from J, the junction contained 10 bases not matched to a gene. The germline V gene encodes CDR1 MDHEN and CDR2 SYDVKM. The CDR3 loop spans 14 amino acids. As DNA, the CDR3 is TGTGCCAGCAGTTCGCTTCTACAGGGGCGGGAGCAGTACTTC. This sequence encodes CASSSLLQGREQYF. Full variable domain (remainder filled in from reference TRBV28 and TRBJ2-7): DVKVTQSSRYLVKRTGEKVFLECVQDMDHENMFWYRQDPGLGLRLIYFSYDVKMKEKGDIPEGYSVSREKKERFSLILESASTNQTSMYLCASSSLLQGREQYFGPGTRLTVT.

The chain is built from TRBV6-1 and TRBJ2-1; perhaps TRBD2 as D (5 bases). The CDR3 runs to 17 residues. V dropped 2 bases and J dropped 0 bases, with 14 bases sitting between them. The V gene's germline CDR1 is MNHNS and CDR2 SASEGT. The CDR3, as DNA: TGTGCCAGCAGTGAACGGACTGCACCAAGCTCCTACAATGAGCAGTTCTTC. Amino acids: CASSERTAPSSYNEQFF.

The chain has TRBV27 and TRBJ1-1; D gene unclear. The CDR3 consists of 15 residues. V lost 0 bases, J lost 1 base, and 9 bases lay in between. Germline CDR1 is MNHEY and CDR2 is SMNVEV (reference sequence). Here the CDR3 DNA reads TGTGCCAGCAGTTTATCGATCAGAGGGAACACTGAAGCTTTCTTT. The encoded protein is CASSLSIRGNTEAFF.

The chain carries TRBV10-3 and TRBJ1-6; D gene unclear. The V end lost 5 bases, the J end lost 8 bases, and 10 bases lay between the germline ends. The CDR3 contains 13 residues. In germline, CDR1 is ENHRY, CDR2 SYGVKD. The CDR3 region is CAISSTGDSPLHF. The CDR3 DNA reads as TGTGCCATCAGTTCGACGGGAGATTCACCCCTCCACTTT.

This clone was counted a few times. The rearrangement links TRBV2 to TRBJ1-5; 8 nucleotides match TRBD1. Germline CDR1 SNHLY, CDR2 FYNNEI. J lost 2 bases, V lost 6 bases, and 9 bases had no gene match. CDR3 size: 16 residues. The CDR3 DNA is TGTGCCAGCAGGCCTACAGGGGGGAAAGGCAATCAGCCCCAGCATTTT. It codes for CASRPTGGKGNQPQHF.

This chain joins TRBV7-2 and TRBJ2-3, with a weak D call TRBD2 (6 bases). Trimming pared 3 bases from V and 2 bases from J, leaving 12 bases between. The CDR3 covers 15 residues. In germline, CDR1 is SGHTA, CDR2 FQGNSA. The chain's CDR3 is CASSLGGALTDTQYF. The CDR3 DNA sequence: TGTGCCAGCAGCTTGGGCGGGGCCCTCACAGATACGCAGTATTTT.

Only a few counts were recorded for this clone. V gene TRBV7-9 combines with J gene TRBJ2-2; 7 nucleotides agree with TRBD1. Germline V gene sequence: CDR1 SEHNR, CDR2 FQNEAQ (reference sequence). The ends lost 3 bases at V and 5 bases at J; junction bases unmatched: 3. The CDR3 length is 14 residues. The CDR3 is CASSFTGVTGELFF. CDR3 bases: TGTGCCAGCAGCTTTACAGGGGTTACCGGGGAGCTGTTTTTT.

The genes are TRBV29-1 and TRBJ2-3, with 7 bases aligning to TRBD1. V shed 5 bases, J shed 10 bases, and the junction held 3 bases outside the gene matches. This CDR3 region has 10 residues. Germline CDR1 SQVTM, CDR2 ANQGSEA. CDR3 DNA sequence: TGCAGCGTTCCACAGGGGTCGCAGTATTTT. The encoded protein is CSVPQGSQYF.

This clone was observed a handful of times. V and J are TRBV15 and TRBJ1-4; maybe TRBD1 (5 bases). This CDR3 is 14 amino acids long. V was shortened by 0 bases and J by 6 bases, with 8 bases between the two germline ends. Germline V gives CDR1 LNHNV, CDR2 YYDKDF (reference sequence). The CDR3 sequence is CATSRDRADEKLFF. The CDR3 region has the DNA TGTGCCACCAGCAGAGACAGGGCCGATGAAAAACTGTTTTTT. Full variable domain (outside the CDR3, taken from reference TRBV15 and TRBJ1-4): DAMVIQNPRYQVTQFGKPVTLSCSQTLNHNVMYWYQQKSSQAPKLLFHYYDKDFNNEADTPDNFQSRRPNTSFCFLDIRSPGLGDTAMYLCATSRDRADEKLFFGSGTQLSVL.

The V gene is TRBV2, the J gene TRBJ2-7; a weak D match, TRBD1 (5 bases). The CDR3 spans 12 residues. Per germline, CDR1 SNHLY and CDR2 FYNNEI. V was cut by 7 bases and J by 2 bases, with 9 bases left in between. Written as DNA, the CDR3 is TGTGCCAGCATGACAGTACCCTACGAGCAGTACTTC. Protein sequence: CASMTVPYEQYF.

This sequence joins TRBV27 and TRBJ2-3; 10 nucleotides agree with TRBD2. The CDR3 covers 17 residues. Germline loops: CDR1 MNHEY, CDR2 SMNVEV (reference sequence). The V segment lost 5 bases and the J segment 0 bases; nucleotides outside the gene matches: 8. This CDR3 is CASSPGLAFASTDTQYF. In nucleotides, the CDR3 is TGTGCCAGCAGTCCGGGACTAGCGTTCGCCAGCACAGATACGCAGTATTTT.

V is TRBV4-3 and J is TRBJ2-3, with a possible D match to TRBD2 (5 bases). This CDR3 has 15 amino acids. Germline V CDR1 and CDR2: LGHNA, YSLEER. The germline V and J ends were trimmed by 2 bases and 6 bases, with 15 bases remaining between them. The CDR3 loop reads CASSQTFTSGDTQYF. The CDR3 bases are TGCGCCAGCAGCCAAACATTTACGTCGGGGGATACGCAGTATTTT.

The rearrangement uses TRBV28 and TRBJ1-2; 8 bases are shared with TRBD1. Germline V CDR1 and CDR2: MDHEN, SYDVKM. V lost 5 bases and J lost 4; bases outside the gene matches: 12. The length of the CDR3 is 16 residues. DNA of the CDR3: TGTGCCAGCAGTCAACGGACAGGGACCCCGGCCTATGGCTACACCTTC. Protein: CASSQRTGTPAYGYTF.

V gene TRBV2 combines with J gene TRBJ2-5; 9 bases are a match to TRBD2. The CDR3 runs 15 residues. Trimming took 5 bases from V and 14 from J; bases not matched to a gene: 18. Germline V lookup: CDR1 SNHLY, CDR2 FYNNEI. CDR3 nucleotide sequence: TGTGCCAGCAGTCCTCTCACTAGCGGGTCAACAAAGACCTACTTC. This sequence encodes CASSPLTSGSTKTYF. Complete variable domain (other parts from reference TRBV2 and TRBJ2-5): EPEVTQTPSHQVTQMGQEVILRCVPISNHLYFYWYRQILGQKVEFLVSFYNNEISEKSEIFDDQFSVERPDGSNFTLKIRSTKLEDSAMYFCASSPLTSGSTKTYFGPGTRLLVL.